The 22 T cell receptor beta chains given below trace back to one sample, sequenced in a study of CD8+ T cells in alopecia areata. TCR sequencing used cDNA made by reverse transcription of extracted RNA. TCRdb's copy holds only in-frame clones and misses some; the assay was immunoSEQ multiplex PCR. The sample has approximately 280,000 clones, over 45% seen once. Treatment: oral pan-JAK inhibitor, 5-10 mg twice daily. This material consisted of CD4+ T cells sorted from blood, taken at week 24, from a patient treated with tofacitinib. These receptors all stem from a human donor with alopecia areata.

In DNA, the CDR3 is TGTGCCAGCAGGACGATAGTTGGACGAACGGGACAATTGAAGCAGTTCTTC. It translates to CASRTIVGRTGQLKQFF. The rearrangement links TRBV11-2 to TRBJ2-1; D is perhaps TRBD1 (6 bases). V dropped 6 bases and J dropped 11 bases, with 29 bases sitting between them. The CDR3 is made up of 17 amino acids. Germline V gene data show CDR1 as SGHAT and CDR2 as FQNNGV.

V is TRBV14 and J is TRBJ2-7; no definite D call. The CDR3 is made up of 11 amino acids. The V end lost 0 bases, the J end lost 6 bases, and 3 bases lay between the germline ends. Germline values: CDR1 SGHDN, CDR2 FVKESK. CDR3 sequence: CASSQDREQYF. The CDR3 DNA is TGTGCCAGCAGCCAAGATCGCGAGCAGTACTTC.

The chain uses TRBV13 and TRBJ2-5; no clear D. The germline gives CDR1 PRHDT, CDR2 FYEKMQ (reference sequence). Trimming shortened V by 1 base and J by 4 bases, and 4 bases separated the two germline ends. CDR3 length: 12 amino acids. The CDR3 sequence: CASSLARETQYF. The CDR3 region has the DNA TGTGCCAGCAGCTTAGCCCGAGAGACCCAGTACTTC.

This clone was detected only a few times. The V and J genes are TRBV27 and TRBJ2-1; 8 nucleotides agree with TRBD2. The V gene's germline CDR1 is MNHEY and CDR2 SMNVEV (reference sequence). This CDR3 is 15 amino acids long. V gave up 0 bases and J gave up 7 bases; unmatched junction bases: 5. The CDR3 bases are TGTGCCAGCAGTTTATCAGCGGGGGCCCATAATGAGCAGTTCTTC. This codes for CASSLSAGAHNEQFF.

V and J are TRBV20-1 and TRBJ2-7; no reliable D call. The V gene lost 3 bases and the J gene lost 7 bases, with 7 bases spanning the gap. Germline loops: CDR1 DFQATT, CDR2 SNEGSKA (reference sequence). The CDR3 runs to 10 residues. In DNA form, the CDR3 reads TGCAGTGCTAGTCCCAGGGAGCAGTACTTC. Encoded protein: CSASPREQYF.

The chain is built from TRBV7-9 and TRBJ1-6; the D gene is possibly TRBD1 (5 bases). The CDR3 totals 16 residues. Germline V CDR1 and CDR2: SEHNR, FQNEAQ (reference sequence). V was shortened by 1 base and J by 7 bases, with 14 bases between the two germline ends. CDR3 sequence (DNA): TGTGCCAGCAGCTTAGGGGACCGAGGCGGGAATTCACCCCTCCACTTT. Encoded protein: CASSLGDRGGNSPLHF.

This chain connects TRBV7-2 to TRBJ2-3; D may match TRBD1 or TRBD2 (6 bases each). The germline V and J ends were trimmed by 7 bases and 0 bases, with 17 bases remaining between them. CDR3 length equals 16 residues. Per the germline V gene, CDR1 is SGHTA and CDR2 is FQGNSA. The DNA for the CDR3 is TGTGCCAGCACACGGCCCGGAGGGGGTAGCACAGATACGCAGTATTTT. As protein: CASTRPGGGSTDTQYF.

The chain has TRBV7-9 and TRBJ1-6, with a possible D match to TRBD1 (6 bases). The CDR3 is made up of 15 amino acids. V was clipped by 5 bases and J by 8 bases, with 16 bases between them. Germline CDR1 is SEHNR and CDR2 is FQNEAQ (reference sequence). The CDR3 DNA sequence: TGTGCCAGCAGCCCGGAGACAGGCCCCCATTCACCCCTCCACTTT. It is translated as CASSPETGPHSPLHF.

The gene calls are TRBV19 and TRBJ1-5, with D perhaps matching TRBD1 (5 bases). The CDR3 loop spans 16 amino acids. Germline V gene lookup returns CDR1 LNHDA and CDR2 SQIVND (reference sequence). V was pared by 3 bases and J by 1 base, with 13 bases between. The CDR3 here is CASSMRSQESNQPQHF. The CDR3 bases are TGTGCCAGTAGTATGCGGTCACAGGAAAGCAATCAGCCCCAGCATTTT.

V is TRBV18 and J is TRBJ1-2; perhaps TRBD1 as D (6 bases). V shed 5 bases and J shed 5 bases, with 21 bases lying between them. The CDR3 loop spans 16 amino acids. Germline V gene lookup returns CDR1 KGHSH and CDR2 LQKENI. Here the CDR3 reads CASSDNRASRGYGYTF. CDR3 coding DNA: TGTGCCAGCTCAGATAACAGGGCGTCAAGGGGTTATGGCTACACCTTC.

The chain joins TRBV6-6 to TRBJ1-1, with D possibly being TRBD1 (6 bases). The CDR3 runs to 14 residues. Germline CDR1 MNHNY, CDR2 SVGAGI (reference sequence). V was cut by 5 bases and J by 1 base, with 11 bases left in between. The CDR3 is CASSGVGGNTEAFF. The CDR3 DNA reads TGTGCCAGCAGTGGGGTAGGGGGGAACACTGAAGCTTTCTTT.

This clone was detected only a few times. The chain carries TRBV5-6 and TRBJ1-3; a weak D match, TRBD1 (6 bases). The V and J ends lost 1 base and 1 base respectively, with 15 bases between them. From germline, CDR1 is SGHDT and CDR2 YYEEEE. The CDR3 is 17 amino acids. The CDR3: CASSLRPGVWSGNTIYF. The CDR3 DNA sequence: TGTGCCAGCAGCTTGCGGCCAGGGGTATGGTCTGGAAACACCATATATTTT.

The gene calls are TRBV30 and TRBJ2-1; no clear D gene. CDR3 length: 13 amino acids. Germline lookup yields CDR1 GTSNPN and CDR2 SVGIG (reference sequence). Trimming cost V 1 base and J 4 bases, with 8 bases left between them. Written as DNA, the CDR3 is TGTGCCTGGAGTGGAGCCGGATACAATGAGCAGTTCTTC. Translating it yields CAWSGAGYNEQFF.

In this sample, this clone turned up a few times. This chain uses TRBV5-1 with TRBJ2-5; TRBD2 might be the D (5 bases). The V end was cut by 4 bases, the J end by 4 bases, with 8 bases between. Germline CDR1 and CDR2: SGHRS and YFSETQ. The CDR3 is 12 residues long. CDR3 sequence reads: CASSTGRETQYF. The DNA of the CDR3 is TGCGCCAGCAGCACGGGGAGAGAGACCCAGTACTTC.

The chain is built from TRBV28 and TRBJ2-7; the match to TRBD2 covers 9 bases. The CDR3 covers 14 residues. Germline CDR1 reads MDHEN; CDR2 reads SYDVKM. V was clipped by 3 bases and J by 4 bases; unmatched bases: 4. CDR3 residues: CASSFSGGRYEQYF. CDR3 nucleotides: TGTGCCAGCAGTTTTAGCGGGGGAAGGTACGAGCAGTACTTC.

This clone was observed a few times. The chain links TRBV29-1 to TRBJ1-1; D perhaps matches TRBD1 (6 bases). Trimming pared 3 bases from V and 11 bases from J, leaving 22 bases between. Germline V gives CDR1 SQVTM, CDR2 ANQGSEA. The CDR3 totals 14 residues. Written as DNA, the CDR3 is TGCAGCGTTGATGGGGGCGAGGCCCCTGGGGGCGCTTTCTTT. Protein sequence: CSVDGGEAPGGAFF.

The chain uses TRBV29-1 and TRBJ2-1; no reliable D call. Germline V gene sequence: CDR1 SQVTM, CDR2 ANQGSEA. Trimming removed 6 bases at V and 4 bases at J, with 16 bases between. The CDR3 runs to 14 residues. For the CDR3, the DNA is TGCAGCGTAAGGGTAGGCAACCTTTACAATGAGCAGTTCTTC. Protein: CSVRVGNLYNEQFF.

The V call is TRBV30, the J call TRBJ2-5, with TRBD2 identical over 8 bases. With 5 bases clipped from V and 3 bases from J, the junction kept 11 bases outside the gene matches. The CDR3 spans 15 residues. The germline CDR1 and CDR2 sequences are GTSNPN and SVGIG (reference sequence). Here the CDR3 reads CAWSRGGRFKETQYF. In nucleotides, the CDR3 is TGTGCCTGGTCACGGGGGGGCCGATTCAAAGAGACCCAGTACTTC.

The chain is built from TRBV7-2 and TRBJ1-1; a possible D gene is TRBD1 (5 bases). Trimming took off 5 bases at V and 6 bases at J, with 16 bases between the two ends. The CDR3 spans 14 residues. From germline, CDR1 is SGHTA and CDR2 FQGNSA. Here the CDR3 reads CASSRRLGGSEAFF. In DNA form, the CDR3 reads TGTGCCAGCAGCCGCCGCCTCGGGGGATCTGAAGCTTTCTTT.

This sequence joins TRBV30 and TRBJ2-4; D unresolved. Trimming stripped 0 bases from V and 16 bases from J, with 16 bases between. The germline V gene encodes CDR1 GTSNPN and CDR2 SVGIG (reference sequence). There are 12 residues in the CDR3. The CDR3 DNA reads as TGTGCCTGGAGTGTACCGGGTGGGCCGGGCTACTTC. Its protein is CAWSVPGGPGYF.

The V call is TRBV28, the J call TRBJ1-5; maybe TRBD1 (6 bases). The CDR3 totals 15 residues. The germline gives CDR1 MDHEN, CDR2 SYDVKM. Trimming cost V 6 bases and J 6 bases, with 18 bases left between them. This CDR3 reads CASSPGVQGSQPQHF. In DNA form, the CDR3 reads TGTGCCAGCAGCCCCGGTGTACAGGGTAGTCAGCCCCAGCATTTT.

The V call is TRBV4-1, the J call TRBJ2-3; TRBD1 agrees at 9 bases. Trimming removed 0 bases from V and 5 bases from J; junction bases left unmatched: 3. Germline V lookup: CDR1 MGHRA, CDR2 YSYEKL. The CDR3 runs 15 residues. CDR3 nucleotide sequence: TGCGCCAGCAGCCAAGAACAGGGGGCGGGAGATACGCAGTATTTT. Its translation: CASSQEQGAGDTQYF.